This T cell receptor (beta chain) was identified in a study of T cell changes during pregnancy in multiple sclerosis. Libraries were prepared by immunoSEQ multiplex PCR; TCRdb keeps only in-frame clonotypes and omits some of them. This sample has around 50,000 clones, with 92% found just once. Germline V gene data show CDR1 as SGHTA and CDR2 as FQGTGA. This CDR3 comprises 17 residues. V gave up 5 bases and J gave up 3 bases; unmatched junction bases: 11. The specimen comprised CD4+ T cells from peripheral blood mononuclear cells, sampled after pregnancy. The V call is TRBV7-3, the J call TRBJ2-3; 10 bases align to TRBD2. The receptor was derived from a female donor with multiple sclerosis, enrolled in a pregnancy study. CDR3 in DNA: TGTGCCAGCAGCGCCGAGGGTAGCGGGGGGAAAACAGATACGCAGTATTTT. Encoded protein: CASSAEGSGGKTDTQYF. The whole variable domain, remainder taken from reference TRBV7-3 and TRBJ2-3, is GAGVSQTPSNKVTEKGKYVELRCDPISGHTALYWYRQSLGQGPEFLIYFQGTGAADDSGLPNDRFFAVRPEGSVSTLKIQRTERGDSAVYLCASSAEGSGGKTDTQYFGPGTRLTVL.